A selection of T cell receptor beta chains follows, all from one sample in a study of blood T cell repertoires in COVID-19. The protocol was immunoSEQ multiplex PCR, while the TCRdb copy is restricted to in-frame clones and leaves out a portion. The sample holds around 250,000 clones, more than 70% seen once. Sequencing was carried out using peripheral blood. Receptors originate from a man older than 75 with acute or convalescent COVID-19. Each CDR3 is given with its conserved first and last residue. The D gene is left open where the match is weak. Size values are once, few and many counts, or a class for expanded clones, and some rows have none.

j_call v_call d_call clone_size cdr3_nt cdr3_aa
TRBJ1-2 TRBV7-9 . . TGTGCCAGCAGCCCCCGGGAAGGCGGCTACACCTTC CASSPREGGYTF
TRBJ2-5 TRBV10-2 . . TGCGCCAGCAGTGAGTCCCGACAGCTAGAGACCCAGTACTTC CASSESRQLETQYF
TRBJ1-5 TRBV18 . . TGTGCCAGCACCCTGGGGCAGGGAGGTAATCAGCCCCAGCATTTT CASTLGQGGNQPQHF
TRBJ1-1 TRBV3-1/TRBV3-2 . . TGTGCCAGCAGCCAAGAGCTCCGGGGAGGGAGGGACACTGAAGCTTTCTTT CASSQELRGGRDTEAFF
TRBJ2-2 TRBV6-5 . . TGTGCCAGCAGTTACTCAGGTCAGGCCGGGGAGCTGTTTTTT CASSYSGQAGELFF
TRBJ2-3 TRBV7-2 . once TGTGCCAGCAGCTTTTTGGTCGACTCGTATACGCAGTATTTT CASSFLVDSYTQYF
TRBJ2-5 TRBV5-8 TRBD1 . TGTGCCAGCAGCCCGGGACAGGGGAGGTGGGAGACCCAGTACTTC CASSPGQGRWETQYF
TRBJ1-2 TRBV28 . . TGTGCCAGCAGTTCCCTACAGGGCTACACCTTC CASSSLQGYTF
TRBJ1-4 TRBV19 . . TGTGCCAGCTGGGGCCCGGAAAAACTGTTTTTT CASWGPEKLFF
TRBJ1-6 TRBV28 TRBD1 . TGTGCCAGCAGTTTACCGGGACAGGGATCCTATAATTCACCCCTCCACTTT CASSLPGQGSYNSPLHF
TRBJ1-1 TRBV12-3/TRBV12-4 . . TGTGCCAGCAGTTTGCGGCAGGGTGAAGCTTTCTTT CASSLRQGEAFF
TRBJ1-1 TRBV7-9 . . TGTGCCAGCAGCTTAGCCGGGAACACTGAAGCTTTCTTT CASSLAGNTEAFF
TRBJ1-2 TRBV5-1 . . TGCGCCAGCAGCTTGGCCGATTCTACCGTTGGTGGCTACACCTTC CASSLADSTVGGYTF
TRBJ1-1 TRBV19 . . TGTGCCAGTAGTATGACCGCACAGGGTCTGAACACTGAAGCTTTCTTT CASSMTAQGLNTEAFF
TRBJ2-2 TRBV7-6 TRBD2 . TGTGCCAGCAGCTTCGGAGCGGGGGACAACACCGGGGAGCTGTTTTTT CASSFGAGDNTGELFF